The 19 T cell receptor beta chains given below trace back to one sample, sequenced in a study of blood T cell repertoires in COVID-19. TCRdb's copy holds only in-frame clones and misses some; the assay was immunoSEQ multiplex PCR. This sample has some 120,000 clones, with over 60% found just once. The specimen sequenced was peripheral blood. The receptors originated from a human donor in a cohort sampled during active COVID-19.

The chain uses TRBV2 and TRBJ1-6, with D hard to call. The CDR3 extends over 13 amino acids. V gave up 2 bases and J gave up 10 bases, with 9 bases separating them. CDR1 SNHLY and CDR2 FYNNEI come from the germline V gene. CDR3: CASSESLWSPLHF. Here the CDR3 DNA reads TGTGCCAGCAGTGAATCGCTATGGTCACCCCTCCACTTT.

CDR3 amino acids: CASSIAQGGYGYTF. CDR3 DNA sequence: TGTGCCAGTAGTATTGCGCAGGGGGGATATGGCTACACCTTC. This chain links TRBV19 with TRBJ1-2; TRBD1 agrees at 7 bases. The CDR3 totals 14 residues. The V and J ends lost 3 bases and 5 bases, in that order; junction bases with no gene match: 6. Germline V gene lookup returns CDR1 LNHDA and CDR2 SQIVND (reference sequence).

J is TRBJ2-7 and V is TRBV29-1; possibly TRBD2 for D (6 bases). Per the germline V gene, CDR1 is SQVTM and CDR2 is ANQGSEA. The CDR3 contains 11 residues. The V and J ends lost 7 bases and 4 bases respectively, with 11 bases between them. This chain's CDR3 is CSAQRGYEQYF. The CDR3 nucleotides read TGCAGCGCCCAACGGGGGTACGAGCAGTACTTC.

The rearrangement links TRBV5-1 to TRBJ2-7; 7 bases map to TRBD1. This CDR3 is built from 12 residues. CDR1 and CDR2 (germline): SGHRS, YFSETQ. With 4 bases clipped from V and 6 bases from J, the junction kept 4 bases outside the gene matches. For the CDR3, the DNA is TGCGCCAGCAGCGAACCAGGGGGCGAGCAGTACTTC. Encoded protein: CASSEPGGEQYF.

The rearrangement uses TRBV4-2 and TRBJ2-7, with D uncertain. The V gene's germline CDR1 is LGHNA and CDR2 YNFKEQ. The CDR3 runs 14 residues. Trimming removed 5 bases from V and 3 bases from J, with 14 bases in between. The DNA of the CDR3 is TGTGCCAGCAGCACTTCGGCGGAGATCTACGAGCAGTACTTC. Translating it yields CASSTSAEIYEQYF.

This sequence joins TRBV13 and TRBJ2-5; TRBD2 matches 11 bases. The germline V gene has CDR1 PRHDT and CDR2 FYEKMQ (reference sequence). With 6 bases clipped from V and 4 bases from J, the junction kept 7 bases outside the gene matches. This CDR3 has 15 amino acids. The CDR3 is CASSNIAGGGETQYF. DNA for the CDR3: TGTGCCAGCAGTAATATAGCGGGAGGGGGAGAGACCCAGTACTTC. The variable domain in full, with the rest retrieved from reference TRBV13 and TRBJ2-5, is AAGVIQSPRHLIKEKRETATLKCYPIPRHDTVYWYQQGPGQDPQFLISFYEKMQSDKGSIPDRFSAQQFSDYHSELNMSSLELGDSALYFCASSNIAGGGETQYFGPGTRLLVL.

The J gene is TRBJ2-7, the V gene TRBV18; possible D gene TRBD2, 5 bases. Germline V gives CDR1 KGHSH, CDR2 LQKENI. The V and J ends lost 0 bases and 9 bases respectively, with 12 bases between them. The length of the CDR3 is 13 residues. CDR3 sequence (DNA): TGTGCCAGCTCACCACCATCCGGCGCGGGGCAGTACTTC. Translation: CASSPPSGAGQYF.

The chain couples TRBV3-1 (or the pseudogene TRBV3-2) to TRBJ2-7, with 7 bases fitting TRBD2. V was pared by 0 bases and J by 3 bases, with 5 bases of the junction left unmatched. The CDR3 has 15 residues. CDR1 and CDR2 (germline): LGHDT, YNNKEL (reference sequence). The CDR3 DNA sequence: TGTGCCAGCAGCCAAGAGCCAGCGGGGAGCTACGAGCAGTACTTC. Translating it yields CASSQEPAGSYEQYF.

This chain links TRBV28 with TRBJ1-1; D is perhaps TRBD1 (5 bases). Per the germline V gene, CDR1 is MDHEN and CDR2 is SYDVKM. V dropped 8 bases and J dropped 1 base, with 20 bases sitting between them. The CDR3 has 16 amino acids. The CDR3 is CASPPRVDGRNTEAFF. The CDR3 DNA sequence: TGTGCCAGCCCCCCCAGGGTAGACGGGAGGAACACTGAAGCTTTCTTT.

The chain links TRBV24-1 to TRBJ2-2, with 12 bases matching TRBD1. CDR3 length equals 18 residues. In germline, CDR1 is KGHDR, CDR2 SFDVKD. V was clipped by 1 base and J by 7 bases; unmatched bases: 9. The CDR3 loop is CATSDFPGQGAPDGELFF. Here the CDR3 DNA reads TGTGCCACCAGTGATTTCCCGGGACAGGGGGCCCCGGACGGGGAGCTGTTTTTT.

The rearrangement links TRBV27 to TRBJ2-1; TRBD1 agrees at 7 bases. The CDR3 is made up of 14 amino acids. Germline V gene data show CDR1 as MNHEY and CDR2 as SMNVEV (reference sequence). The V and J ends lost 3 bases and 7 bases, in that order; junction bases with no gene match: 6. The CDR3 is CASSFGTVQNEQFF. The CDR3 region has the DNA TGTGCCAGCAGTTTCGGGACAGTTCAGAATGAGCAGTTCTTC.

The chain combines TRBV19 with TRBJ2-7; 8 nucleotides align to TRBD2. CDR3 length: 15 residues. V lost 7 bases to trimming and J lost 1 base; unmatched junction nucleotides: 9. The germline CDR1 and CDR2 sequences are LNHDA and SQIVND (reference sequence). CDR3: CASTLGGGGSYEQYF. CDR3 sequence (DNA): TGTGCCAGTACCTTAGGAGGCGGGGGGTCCTACGAGCAGTACTTC. The complete variable domain, with remaining parts taken from reference TRBV19 and TRBJ2-7, reads DGGITQSPKYLFRKEGQNVTLSCEQNLNHDAMYWYRQDPGQGLRLIYYSQIVNDFQKGDIAEGYSVSREKKESFPLTVTSAQKNPTAFYLCASTLGGGGSYEQYFGPGTRLTVT.

With respect to this clone: The sample has other DNA sequences that encode this CDR3 too. The J gene is TRBJ2-7, the V gene TRBV7-9; 7 nucleotides line up with TRBD2. This CDR3 contains 13 residues. The germline V gene has CDR1 SEHNR and CDR2 FQNEAQ (reference sequence). J lost 1 base, V lost 4 bases, and 1 base had no gene match. CDR3 sequence: CASSSSGSYEQYF. In DNA form, the CDR3 reads TGTGCCAGCAGCTCTAGCGGATCCTACGAGCAGTACTTC.

This clone was counted a few times. The V gene is TRBV5-8, the J gene TRBJ1-6; 8 bases align to TRBD1. The V gene end was trimmed by 0 bases and the J gene end by 7 bases; junction bases not matched to a gene: 0. The germline V gene has CDR1 SGHTS and CDR2 YDEGEE. The CDR3 is 14 residues long. The CDR3 region is CASSLDRGNSPLHF. DNA of the CDR3: TGTGCCAGCAGCTTGGACAGGGGGAATTCACCCCTCCACTTT.

This clone was observed once. V is TRBV2 and J is TRBJ2-7, with 9 bases lining up with TRBD2. CDR3 size: 14 residues. Germline-derived CDR1 and CDR2 are SNHLY and FYNNEI. The junction had 7 bases not matched to a gene; V was cut back by 6 bases and J by 4 bases. This CDR3 is CASSPPSGGYEQYF. CDR3 bases: TGTGCCAGCAGCCCCCCGAGCGGGGGGTACGAGCAGTACTTC.

The rearrangement joins TRBV10-2 to TRBJ1-2; D unclear. Germline assignment: CDR1 WSHSY and CDR2 SAAADI. The CDR3 sequence is 13 residues long. V was shortened by 3 bases and J by 8 bases, with 13 bases between the two germline ends. CDR3 residues: CASSESPPGGYTF. The CDR3 nucleotides read TGCGCCAGCAGTGAATCCCCCCCGGGAGGCTACACCTTC.

The chain joins TRBV19 to TRBJ1-2; 10 bases align to TRBD1. Unmatched junction bases numbered 10, after V lost 4 bases and J lost 2 bases. The CDR3 spans 17 residues. The V gene's germline CDR1 is LNHDA and CDR2 SQIVND (reference sequence). The CDR3 sequence: CASSKKGQGRTNYGYTF. As DNA, the CDR3 is TGTGCCAGTAGTAAGAAGGGACAGGGGAGGACAAACTATGGCTACACCTTC.

CDR3 coding DNA: TGTGCCAGCAGCATCAGATCCCACGGGGAGCTGTTTTTT. The encoded protein is CASSIRSHGELFF. The J gene is TRBJ2-2, the V gene TRBV11-3; no definite D call. The V and J ends lost 5 bases and 7 bases respectively, with 11 bases between them. This CDR3 spans 13 amino acids. Germline assignment: CDR1 SGHNT and CDR2 YENEEA.

This chain connects TRBV6-1 to TRBJ1-4; D not resolved. The CDR3 has 14 residues. CDR1 MNHNS and CDR2 SASEGT come from the germline V gene. V lost 2 bases and J 7 bases, leaving 11 bases between the germline ends. The CDR3 here is CASSEYSGGEKLFF. In nucleotides, the CDR3 is TGTGCCAGCAGTGAATACAGCGGAGGTGAAAAACTGTTTTTT.